The 32 T cell receptor beta chains reported below all come from one sample, sequenced in a study of OX40 agonist ivuxolimab in advanced cancers. Assay used: immunoSEQ multiplex PCR; TCRdb lists only in-frame clones, some missing. The sample holds tens of thousands of clones, around 85% seen once. This material consisted of CD4+ or CD8+ T cells sorted from blood, taken in a trial of the OX40 agonist ivuxolimab. All receptors come from an adult with an advanced solid tumor such as melanoma, head and neck, liver or kidney cancer.

The V and J genes are TRBV5-5 and TRBJ1-1; 8 nucleotides align to TRBD1. Per the germline V gene, CDR1 is SGHKS and CDR2 is YYEKEE (reference sequence). This CDR3 is built from 13 residues. J lost 3 bases, V lost 4 bases, and 2 bases had no gene match. Written as DNA, the CDR3 is TGTGCCAGCAGCGGACAGGGTTACACTGAAGCTTTCTTT. Translated: CASSGQGYTEAFF.

The chain recombines TRBV19 with TRBJ1-3; D is unresolved. V shed 6 bases and J shed 0 bases, with 12 bases lying between them. Per germline, CDR1 LNHDA and CDR2 SQIVND (reference sequence). This CDR3 has 15 residues. In DNA, the CDR3 is TGTGCCAGTAGGCCTCGAGGGAGCTCTGGAAACACCATATATTTT. It codes for CASRPRGSSGNTIYF.

This clone was seen just once. The genes are TRBV11-1 and TRBJ2-1; TRBD1 matches at 9 bases. Germline CDR1 and CDR2: SGHAT and FQDESV (reference sequence). Trimming cost V 4 bases and J 0 bases; bases outside gene matches: 4. CDR3 length equals 16 residues. CDR3 residues: CASSSTGQGSYNEQFF. The CDR3 nucleotides are TGTGCCAGCAGCTCAACGGGACAGGGCTCCTACAATGAGCAGTTCTTC. Together with reference TRBV11-1 and TRBJ2-1, the CDR3 gives the full variable domain: EAEVAQSPRYKITEKSQAVAFWCDPISGHATLYWYRQILGQGPELLVQFQDESVVDDSQLPKDRFSAERLKGVDSTLKIQPAELGDSAMYLCASSSTGQGSYNEQFFGPGTRLTVL.

V usage is TRBV18 and J usage is TRBJ2-3, with D uncertain. CDR3 length: 11 amino acids. Deletions cut 6 bases from V and 4 bases from J, with 5 bases between. CDR1 is KGHSH and CDR2 is LQKENI in the germline V gene. In DNA form, the CDR3 reads TGTGCCAGCTCTCGGTCAGATACGCAGTATTTT. It specifies CASSRSDTQYF. Combining the CDR3 with reference TRBV18 and TRBJ2-3 gives the whole variable domain NAGVMQNPRHLVRRRGQEARLRCSPMKGHSHVYWYRQLPEEGLKFMVYLQKENIIDESGMPKERFSAEFPKEGPSILRIQQVVRGDSAAYFCASSRSDTQYFGPGTRLTVL.

V gene TRBV5-1 combines with J gene TRBJ2-5, with D hard to call. From germline, CDR1 is SGHRS and CDR2 YFSETQ. The CDR3 contains 15 residues. The V and J ends lost 0 bases and 4 bases respectively, with 13 bases between them. DNA for the CDR3: TGCGCCAGCAGCTTGGGTACTGGCGATGGAGAGACCCAGTACTTC. Protein sequence: CASSLGTGDGETQYF.

The J gene is TRBJ1-4, the V gene TRBV13; 8 bases are shared with TRBD1. This CDR3 is built from 14 residues. Trimming cost V 6 bases and J 3 bases; bases outside gene matches: 3. CDR1 PRHDT and CDR2 FYEKMQ come from the germline V gene (reference sequence). CDR3 sequence: CASRQQGANEKLFF. CDR3 sequence (DNA): TGTGCCAGCAGGCAACAGGGGGCTAATGAAAAACTGTTTTTT.

The genes are TRBV5-6 and TRBJ2-1; no definite D call. From germline, CDR1 is SGHDT and CDR2 YYEEEE. The CDR3 extends over 15 amino acids. The ends were cut back, 2 bases at V and 4 bases at J, with 13 bases in the middle. The CDR3 DNA reads as TGTGCCAGCAGCTTCATCGGCGGCCAATACAATGAGCAGTTCTTC. Amino acids: CASSFIGGQYNEQFF. Supplemented by reference TRBV5-6 and TRBJ2-1, the full variable domain reads DAGVTQSPTHLIKTRGQQVTLRCSPKSGHDTVSWYQQALGQGPQFIFQYYEEEERQRGNFPDRFSGHQFPNYSSELNVNALLLGDSALYLCASSFIGGQYNEQFFGPGTRLTVL.

This chain links TRBV6-5 with TRBJ1-1; a weak D match, TRBD1 (5 bases). V shed 5 bases and J shed 0 bases, with 7 bases lying between them. Germline V gene data show CDR1 as MNHEY and CDR2 as SVGAGI. The CDR3 consists of 13 residues. The DNA of the CDR3 is TGTGCCAGCAGTGGGGCCCTGAACACTGAAGCTTTCTTT. This translates into CASSGALNTEAFF.

The chain is built from TRBV28 and TRBJ2-3; D tentatively reads TRBD1 or TRBD2 (5 bases each). Germline-derived CDR1 and CDR2 are MDHEN and SYDVKM. The length of the CDR3 is 15 residues. Trimming left V 8 bases short and J 4 bases short, with 19 bases between. CDR3 protein: CASCSQGAGSDTQYF. Written as DNA, the CDR3 is TGTGCCAGCTGCTCCCAGGGTGCGGGTTCAGATACGCAGTATTTT.

In DNA, the CDR3 is TGTGCCAGCAGCCGGGACAATCGGATGAACACTGAAGCTTTCTTT. Translating gives CASSRDNRMNTEAFF. The chain is built from TRBV7-2 and TRBJ1-1, with D tentatively TRBD1 (6 bases). With 5 bases removed from V and 0 bases from J, the gap between germline ends came to 13 bases. CDR1 and CDR2 (germline): SGHTA, FQGNSA. The CDR3 is 15 amino acids.

V usage is TRBV7-2 and J usage is TRBJ1-6, with 10 bases aligning to TRBD1. CDR3 length: 17 residues. The V segment lost 0 bases and the J segment 11 bases; nucleotides outside the gene matches: 10. The V gene's germline CDR1 is SGHTA and CDR2 FQGNSA. CDR3 sequence: CASSLAGTGVVRTPLHF. DNA for the CDR3: TGTGCCAGCAGCTTAGCGGGGACAGGGGTAGTTAGGACACCCCTCCACTTT.

This clone was counted only a few times. This chain joins TRBV6-5 and TRBJ1-3; D unresolved. CDR1 is MNHEY and CDR2 is SVGAGI in the germline V gene. V gave up 0 bases and J gave up 4 bases, with 7 bases separating them. This CDR3 comprises 14 residues. For the CDR3, the DNA is TGTGCCAGCAGTTACTCGAAAGGGGGAAACACCATATATTTT. Its protein is CASSYSKGGNTIYF.

This chain links TRBV19 with TRBJ1-5; D is undetermined. This CDR3 has 14 residues. Germline V gives CDR1 LNHDA, CDR2 SQIVND (reference sequence). The ends were cut back, 1 base at V and 0 bases at J, with 4 bases in the middle. The CDR3 sequence: CASSIGDSNQPQHF. The CDR3 DNA follows: TGTGCCAGTAGTATAGGTGATAGCAATCAGCCCCAGCATTTT.

This chain connects TRBV6-5 to TRBJ2-5; 9 nucleotides agree with TRBD2. The CDR3 sequence is 15 residues long. CDR1 MNHEY and CDR2 SVGAGI come from the germline V gene. With 6 bases clipped from V and 5 bases from J, the junction kept 10 bases outside the gene matches. This chain's CDR3 is CASSQFSGSLETQYF. The CDR3 DNA follows: TGTGCCAGCAGCCAATTTAGCGGGAGTCTGGAGACCCAGTACTTC.

V usage is TRBV7-9 and J usage is TRBJ1-5; D is possibly TRBD1 (6 bases). Trimming removed 0 bases from V and 2 bases from J, with 14 bases in between. The CDR3 runs 17 residues. Germline lookup yields CDR1 SEHNR and CDR2 FQNEAQ (reference sequence). CDR3 bases: TGTGCCAGCAGCTTAGCACAGGGAGGGCATGGCAATCAGCCCCAGCATTTT. As protein: CASSLAQGGHGNQPQHF. The variable domain in full, completed from reference TRBV7-9 and TRBJ1-5, reads DTGVSQNPRHKITKRGQNVTFRCDPISEHNRLYWYRQTLGQGPEFLTYFQNEAQLEKSRLLSDRFSAERPKGSFSTLEIQRTEQGDSAMYLCASSLAQGGHGNQPQHFGDGTRLSIL.

This chain joins TRBV29-1 and TRBJ2-1; no firm D call. Germline CDR1 and CDR2: SQVTM and ANQGSEA. The CDR3 has 12 amino acids. Trimming took 6 bases from V and 2 from J, leaving 8 bases between them. CDR3 in DNA: TGCAGCGTCTGGCTGGCCTACAATGAGCAGTTCTTC. It translates to CSVWLAYNEQFF.

The chain recombines TRBV29-1 with TRBJ2-1, with 9 bases identical to TRBD1. Germline V lookup: CDR1 SQVTM, CDR2 ANQGSEA. The CDR3 has 13 residues. Trimming took 6 bases from V and 10 from J; bases not matched to a gene: 10. The CDR3 DNA reads TGCAGCGTCGTTAGGGACAGGGATAGCGAGCAGTTCTTC. It specifies CSVVRDRDSEQFF.

The chain employs TRBV7-2 and TRBJ2-1; 10 nucleotides match TRBD2. The germline gives CDR1 SGHTA, CDR2 FQGNSA. This CDR3 is built from 13 residues. The junction had 4 bases not matched to a gene; V was cut back by 1 base and J by 13 bases. CDR3 protein: CASSLELAGSQFF. The CDR3 bases are TGTGCCAGCAGCTTAGAACTAGCGGGGTCCCAGTTCTTC. Full variable domain (remainder filled in from reference TRBV7-2 and TRBJ2-1): GAGVSQSPSNKVTEKGKDVELRCDPISGHTALYWYRQSLGQGLEFLIYFQGNSAPDKSGLPSDRFSAERTGGSVSTLTIQRTQQEDSAVYLCASSLELAGSQFFGPGTRLTVL.

A few counts support this clone. The rearrangement joins TRBV6-4 to TRBJ2-3; unclear D gene. The CDR3 consists of 12 residues. V lost 6 bases and J lost 4, with 8 bases in between. The germline gives CDR1 MRHNA, CDR2 SNTAGT. The CDR3 nucleotides read TGTGCCAGCAGCTTAGTCCCAGATACGCAGTATTTT. It is translated as CASSLVPDTQYF.

This chain connects TRBV5-4 to TRBJ2-5, with TRBD2 matching over 7 bases. The CDR3 loop spans 19 amino acids. Trimming at V came to 3 bases and at J to 5 bases, leaving 22 bases not matched to a gene. CDR1 SGHNT and CDR2 YYREEE come from the germline V gene (reference sequence). CDR3: CASSSDGRRSYSIRETQYF. Here the CDR3 DNA reads TGTGCCAGCAGCTCGGACGGGAGGAGGTCCTACAGTATCAGGGAGACCCAGTACTTC. The full variable domain, completed using reference TRBV5-4 and TRBJ2-5, is ETGVTQSPTHLIKTRGQQVTLRCSSQSGHNTVSWYQQALGQGPQFIFQYYREEENGRGNFPPRFSGLQFPNYSSELNVNALELDDSALYLCASSSDGRRSYSIRETQYFGPGTRLLVL.

The chain recombines TRBV5-6 with TRBJ1-2; possibly TRBD1 for D (5 bases). V lost 1 base and J lost 8, with 12 bases in between. CDR3 length equals 13 residues. From germline, CDR1 is SGHDT and CDR2 YYEEEE. The CDR3 DNA reads TGTGCCAGCAGCTTGCCAGGGCCGAGCGGCTACACCTTC. Translation gives CASSLPGPSGYTF.

The rearrangement uses TRBV5-1 and TRBJ1-1; TRBD1 matches at 9 bases. Germline loops: CDR1 SGHRS, CDR2 YFSETQ. The CDR3 is made up of 14 amino acids. The V and J ends lost 4 bases and 3 bases, in that order; junction bases with no gene match: 4. The CDR3 spells CASSLGQGYTEAFF. In nucleotides, the CDR3 is TGCGCCAGCAGCCTGGGACAGGGATACACTGAAGCTTTCTTT. The full variable domain, its missing parts supplied by reference TRBV5-1 and TRBJ1-1, is KAGVTQTPRYLIKTRGQQVTLSCSPISGHRSVSWYQQTPGQGLQFLFEYFSETQRNKGNFPGRFSGRQFSNSRSEMNVSTLELGDSALYLCASSLGQGYTEAFFGQGTRLTVV.

The V call is TRBV10-3, the J call TRBJ1-5, with D maybe TRBD1 (5 bases). V lost 0 bases, J lost 5 bases, and 11 bases lay in between. CDR1 ENHRY and CDR2 SYGVKD come from the germline V gene. CDR3 length: 15 residues. The chain's CDR3 is CAISESSQGHQPQHF. The CDR3 DNA reads as TGTGCCATCAGTGAGTCAAGTCAGGGACATCAGCCCCAGCATTTT.

The V call is TRBV6-5, the J call TRBJ2-7, with 11 bases that match TRBD1. This CDR3 contains 16 residues. With 0 bases clipped from V and 2 bases from J, the junction kept 3 bases outside the gene matches. Germline V gene data show CDR1 as MNHEY and CDR2 as SVGAGI. DNA for the CDR3: TGTGCCAGCAGTTACTCCGGGACAGGGGGGGCCTACGAGCAGTACTTC. Amino acid sequence: CASSYSGTGGAYEQYF.

The chain links TRBV5-1 to TRBJ2-5; TRBD1 agrees at 9 bases. CDR1 is SGHRS, CDR2 YFSETQ, per germline. Trimming at V came to 0 bases and at J to 4 bases, leaving 10 bases not matched to a gene. This CDR3 has 17 residues. CDR3 sequence: CASSLALSTDRGETQYF. The CDR3 DNA reads TGCGCCAGCAGCTTGGCCTTGTCGACGGACAGGGGAGAGACCCAGTACTTC.

V is TRBV10-3 and J is TRBJ1-1; unclear D gene. Germline-derived CDR1 and CDR2 are ENHRY and SYGVKD. The CDR3 is made up of 15 amino acids. The ends were cut back, 0 bases at V and 7 bases at J, with 15 bases in the middle. CDR3 nucleotides: TGTGCCATCAGTGAGTCTCCCAGGACCGGCCTTGAAGCTTTCTTT. Encoded protein: CAISESPRTGLEAFF.

The chain recombines TRBV10-1 with TRBJ2-1; D is ambiguous. V lost 0 bases, J lost 0 bases, and 6 bases lay in between. The CDR3 has 15 residues. Germline CDR1 is WNHNN and CDR2 is SYGVQD (reference sequence). The chain's CDR3 is CASSESWGSYNEQFF. Here the CDR3 DNA reads TGCGCCAGCAGTGAGTCGTGGGGCTCCTACAATGAGCAGTTCTTC.

This chain links TRBV7-6 with TRBJ1-4; 7 bases map to TRBD1. Germline V gene lookup returns CDR1 SGHVS and CDR2 FNYEAQ. The CDR3 loop spans 13 amino acids. V was clipped by 4 bases and J by 6 bases; unmatched bases: 2. CDR3 DNA: TGTGCCAGCAGCTCGGGACAGTATGAAAAACTGTTTTTT. Protein: CASSSGQYEKLFF.

The V and J genes are TRBV6-6 and TRBJ2-7; the match to TRBD2 covers 7 bases. This CDR3 contains 13 residues. V shed 8 bases and J 1 base; nucleotides not matched to a gene: 5. Germline lookup yields CDR1 MNHNY and CDR2 SVGAGI (reference sequence). The CDR3 is CASLTSDSYEQYF. The CDR3 DNA follows: TGTGCCAGCTTAACTAGCGATTCCTACGAGCAGTACTTC.

The genes are TRBV7-2 and TRBJ2-5; possibly TRBD2 for D (7 bases). Trimming shortened V by 1 base and J by 5 bases, and 11 bases separated the two germline ends. The germline gives CDR1 SGHTA, CDR2 FQGNSA. The length of the CDR3 is 14 residues. The CDR3 is CASSLVGGVETQYF. The CDR3 nucleotides are TGTGCCAGCAGCTTAGTAGGGGGGGTGGAGACCCAGTACTTC.

CDR3 sequence (DNA): TGTGCCAGCAGCTTAAGCGGGAGGGAAGACGAGCAGTTCTTC. Translated, it gives CASSLSGREDEQFF. The gene calls are TRBV7-9 and TRBJ2-1; TRBD2 aligns across 10 bases. CDR1 is SEHNR, CDR2 FQNEAQ, per germline (reference sequence). There are 14 residues in the CDR3. Losses at the gene ends were 2 bases for V and 10 bases for J; bases not matched to a gene: 5.

J is TRBJ1-5 and V is TRBV6-6, with D tentatively TRBD1 (6 bases). The CDR3 loop spans 16 amino acids. V was pared by 7 bases and J by 6 bases, with 22 bases between. Germline CDR1 and CDR2: MNHNY and SVGAGI (reference sequence). The CDR3 spells CASTPTHAGGGQPQHF. The CDR3, as DNA: TGTGCCAGCACCCCGACGCACGCGGGGGGCGGTCAGCCCCAGCATTTT.